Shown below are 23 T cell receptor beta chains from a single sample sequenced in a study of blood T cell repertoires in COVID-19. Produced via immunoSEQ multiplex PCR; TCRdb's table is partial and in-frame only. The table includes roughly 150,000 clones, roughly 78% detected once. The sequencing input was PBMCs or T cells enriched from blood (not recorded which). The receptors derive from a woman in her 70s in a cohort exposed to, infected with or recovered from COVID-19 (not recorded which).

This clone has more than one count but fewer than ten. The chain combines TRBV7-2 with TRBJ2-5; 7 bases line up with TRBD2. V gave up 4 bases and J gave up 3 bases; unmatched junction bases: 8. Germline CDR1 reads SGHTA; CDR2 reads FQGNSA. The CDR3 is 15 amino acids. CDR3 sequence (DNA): TGTGCCAGCAGCTCCCCCAGCGGGATTAAAGAGACCCAGTACTTC. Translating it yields CASSSPSGIKETQYF.

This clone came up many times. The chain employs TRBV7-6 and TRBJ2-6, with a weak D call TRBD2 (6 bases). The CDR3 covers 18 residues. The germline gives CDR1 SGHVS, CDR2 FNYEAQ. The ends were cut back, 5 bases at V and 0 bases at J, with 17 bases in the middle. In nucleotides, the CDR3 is TGTGCCAGCAGCGTCAGTGGAGGGATAACCTCTGGGGCCAACGTCCTGACTTTC. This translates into CASSVSGGITSGANVLTF.

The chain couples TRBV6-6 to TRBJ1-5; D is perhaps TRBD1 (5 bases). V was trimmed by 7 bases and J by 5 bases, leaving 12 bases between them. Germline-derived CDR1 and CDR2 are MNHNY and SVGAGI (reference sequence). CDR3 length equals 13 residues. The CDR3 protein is CASTLDSYQPQHF. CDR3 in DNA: TGTGCCAGCACCCTTGACAGTTATCAGCCCCAGCATTTT.

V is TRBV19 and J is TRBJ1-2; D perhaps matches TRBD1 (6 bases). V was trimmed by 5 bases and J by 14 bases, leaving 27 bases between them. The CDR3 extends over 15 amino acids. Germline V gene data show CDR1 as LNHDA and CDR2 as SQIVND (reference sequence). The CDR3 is CASSPTGYPGDGRTF. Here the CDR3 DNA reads TGTGCCAGTAGTCCCACTGGGTACCCAGGGGACGGGCGGACCTTC.

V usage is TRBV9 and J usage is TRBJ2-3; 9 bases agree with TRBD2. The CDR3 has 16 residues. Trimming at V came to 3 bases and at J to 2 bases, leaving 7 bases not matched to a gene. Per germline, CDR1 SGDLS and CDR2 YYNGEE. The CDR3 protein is CASSGVAGVSTDTQYF. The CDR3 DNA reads TGTGCCAGCAGCGGCGTAGCGGGAGTGTCCACAGATACGCAGTATTTT.

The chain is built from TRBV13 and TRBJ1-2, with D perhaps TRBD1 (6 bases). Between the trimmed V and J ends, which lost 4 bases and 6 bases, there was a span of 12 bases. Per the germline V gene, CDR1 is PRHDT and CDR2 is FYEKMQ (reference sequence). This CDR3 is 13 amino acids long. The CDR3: CASSWQGIDGYTF. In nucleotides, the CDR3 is TGTGCCAGCAGCTGGCAGGGGATAGATGGCTACACCTTC.

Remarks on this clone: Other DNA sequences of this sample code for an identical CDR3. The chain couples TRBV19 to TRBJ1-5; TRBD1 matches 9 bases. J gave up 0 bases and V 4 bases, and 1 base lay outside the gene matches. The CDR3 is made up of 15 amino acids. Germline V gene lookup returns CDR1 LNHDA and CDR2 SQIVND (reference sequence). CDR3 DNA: TGTGCCAGTAGTAGGGGACAGGGTAGCAATCAGCCCCAGCATTTT. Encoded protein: CASSRGQGSNQPQHF.

The CDR3 DNA reads TGTGCCACCAGCAACAGGGCGGCGGCGATTGAGCAGTTCTTC. Residues: CATSNRAAAIEQFF. The rearrangement links TRBV15 to TRBJ2-1; D possibly corresponds to TRBD1 (6 bases). Trimming removed 4 bases from V and 9 bases from J, with 16 bases in between. The CDR3 contains 14 residues. In germline, CDR1 is LNHNV, CDR2 YYDKDF (reference sequence).

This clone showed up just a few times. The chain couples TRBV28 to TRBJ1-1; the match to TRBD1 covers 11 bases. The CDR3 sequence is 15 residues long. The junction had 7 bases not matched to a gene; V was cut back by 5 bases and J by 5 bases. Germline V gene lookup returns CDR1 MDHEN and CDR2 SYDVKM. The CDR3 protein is CASSPSGQGDTEAFF. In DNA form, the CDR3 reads TGTGCCAGCAGTCCATCGGGACAGGGGGATACTGAAGCTTTCTTT.

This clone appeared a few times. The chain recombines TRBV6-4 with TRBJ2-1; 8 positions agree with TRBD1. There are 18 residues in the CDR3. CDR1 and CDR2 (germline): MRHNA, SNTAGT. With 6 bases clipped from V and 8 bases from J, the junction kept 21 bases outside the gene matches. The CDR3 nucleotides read TGTGCCAGCAGCCCAATGGGACAGGCAGGGGTGACGCGGGATGAGCAGTTCTTC. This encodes CASSPMGQAGVTRDEQFF.

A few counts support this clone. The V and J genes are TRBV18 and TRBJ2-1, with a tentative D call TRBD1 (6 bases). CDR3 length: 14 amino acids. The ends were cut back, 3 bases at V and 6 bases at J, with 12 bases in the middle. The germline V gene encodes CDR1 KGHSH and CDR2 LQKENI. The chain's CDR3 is CASSPQGLGNEQFF. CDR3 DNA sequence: TGTGCCAGCTCACCTCAGGGGTTGGGCAATGAGCAGTTCTTC.

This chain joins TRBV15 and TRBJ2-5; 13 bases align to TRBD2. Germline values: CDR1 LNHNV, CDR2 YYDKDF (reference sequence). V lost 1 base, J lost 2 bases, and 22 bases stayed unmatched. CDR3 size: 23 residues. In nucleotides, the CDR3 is TGTGCCACCAGCAGAGTGACCCTACCGGGACTAGCGGGGAATTACCGTTTACAAGAGACCCAGTACTTC. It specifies CATSRVTLPGLAGNYRLQETQYF.

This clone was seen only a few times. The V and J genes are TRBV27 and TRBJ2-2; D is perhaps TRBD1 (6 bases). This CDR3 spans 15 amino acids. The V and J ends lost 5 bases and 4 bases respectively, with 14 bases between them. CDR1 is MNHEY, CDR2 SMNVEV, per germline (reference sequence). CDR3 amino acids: CASSREGTSTGELFF. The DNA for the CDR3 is TGTGCCAGCAGTCGGGAAGGGACAAGCACCGGGGAGCTGTTTTTT.

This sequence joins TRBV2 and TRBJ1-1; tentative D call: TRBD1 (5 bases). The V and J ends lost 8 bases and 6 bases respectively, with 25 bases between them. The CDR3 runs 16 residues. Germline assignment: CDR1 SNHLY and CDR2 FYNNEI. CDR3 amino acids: CASLYQGTAVGSEAFF. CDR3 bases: TGTGCCAGCTTATATCAGGGTACCGCCGTGGGGTCTGAAGCTTTCTTT.

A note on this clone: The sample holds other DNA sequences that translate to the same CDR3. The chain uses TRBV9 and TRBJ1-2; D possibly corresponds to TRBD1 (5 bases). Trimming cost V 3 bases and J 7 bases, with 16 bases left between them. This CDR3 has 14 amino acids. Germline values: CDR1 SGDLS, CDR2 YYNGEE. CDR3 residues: CASSAAGQGFGYTF. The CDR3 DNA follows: TGTGCCAGCAGCGCCGCCGGGCAGGGCTTTGGCTACACCTTC.

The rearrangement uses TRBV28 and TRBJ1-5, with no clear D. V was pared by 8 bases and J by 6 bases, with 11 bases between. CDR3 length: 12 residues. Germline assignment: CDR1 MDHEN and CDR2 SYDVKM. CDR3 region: CASRTAGQPQHF. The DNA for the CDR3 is TGTGCCAGCCGTACCGCAGGTCAGCCCCAGCATTTT. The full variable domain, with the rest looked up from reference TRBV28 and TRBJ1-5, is DVKVTQSSRYLVKRTGEKVFLECVQDMDHENMFWYRQDPGLGLRLIYFSYDVKMKEKGDIPEGYSVSREKKERFSLILESASTNQTSMYLCASRTAGQPQHFGDGTRLSIL.

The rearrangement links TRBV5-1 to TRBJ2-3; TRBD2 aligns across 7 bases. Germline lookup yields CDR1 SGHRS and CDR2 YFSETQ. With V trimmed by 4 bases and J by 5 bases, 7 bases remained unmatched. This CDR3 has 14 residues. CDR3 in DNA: TGCGCCAGCAGCACCTCGGGGGGAATAGATACGCAGTATTTT. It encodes CASSTSGGIDTQYF.

DNA of the CDR3: TGTGCCAGCTCACCACAATGGACAGGTCTTAATGAAAAACTGTTTTTT. As protein: CASSPQWTGLNEKLFF. The genes are TRBV18 and TRBJ1-4; 7 bases are a match to TRBD1. The CDR3 sequence is 16 residues long. V lost 1 base to trimming and J lost 4 bases; unmatched junction nucleotides: 6. Looked up from germline, CDR1 is KGHSH and CDR2 is LQKENI.

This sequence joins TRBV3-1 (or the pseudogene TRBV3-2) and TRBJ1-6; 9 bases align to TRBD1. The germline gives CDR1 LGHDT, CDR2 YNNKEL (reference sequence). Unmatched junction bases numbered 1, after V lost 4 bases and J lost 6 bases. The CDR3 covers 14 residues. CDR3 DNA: TGTGCCAGCAGCCGGACAGGGGTTAATTCACCCCTCCACTTT. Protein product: CASSRTGVNSPLHF.

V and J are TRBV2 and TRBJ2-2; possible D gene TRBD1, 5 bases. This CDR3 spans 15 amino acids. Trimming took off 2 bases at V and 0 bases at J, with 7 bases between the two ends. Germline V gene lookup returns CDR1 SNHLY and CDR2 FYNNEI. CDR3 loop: CASSETGPNTGELFF. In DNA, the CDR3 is TGTGCCAGCAGTGAAACAGGTCCGAACACCGGGGAGCTGTTTTTT.

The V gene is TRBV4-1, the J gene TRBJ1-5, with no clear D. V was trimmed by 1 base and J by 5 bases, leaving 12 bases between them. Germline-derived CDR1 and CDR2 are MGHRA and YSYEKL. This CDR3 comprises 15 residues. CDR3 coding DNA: TGCGCCAGCAGCCAAGGGAACAGCTTTTATCAGCCCCAGCATTTT. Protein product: CASSQGNSFYQPQHF.

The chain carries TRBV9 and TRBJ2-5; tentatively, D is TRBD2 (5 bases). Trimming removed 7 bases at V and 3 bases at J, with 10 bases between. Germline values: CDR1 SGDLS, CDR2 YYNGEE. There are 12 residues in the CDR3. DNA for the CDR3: TGTGCCAGCGCTCCGGGAAAAGAGACCCAGTACTTC. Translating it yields CASAPGKETQYF.

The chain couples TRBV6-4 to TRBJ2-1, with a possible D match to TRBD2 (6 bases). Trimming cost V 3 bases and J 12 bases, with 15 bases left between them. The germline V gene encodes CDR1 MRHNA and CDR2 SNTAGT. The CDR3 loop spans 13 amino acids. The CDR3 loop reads CASSENSGAGQFF. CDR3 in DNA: TGTGCCAGCAGTGAGAATAGCGGCGCAGGGCAGTTCTTC.